A selection of T cell receptor beta chains follows, all from one sample in a study of shared clonotypes between healthy human individuals. The protocol was immunoSEQ multiplex PCR, while the TCRdb copy is restricted to in-frame clones and leaves out a portion. This table has around 1,900,000 clones, approximately 92% appearing once. The sample was naive CD8+ T cells from PBMCs. The receptors originated from a man aged 18 to 29 in good health. Some clones in this sample may be carry-over from other donors' samples. The CDR3 runs from the conserved cysteine through the conserved F or W. The D gene is left open where the match is weak. Size is stated for part of the rows, as once, few or many counts, or as a class when the clone is expanded.

V gene,clone size,J gene,D gene,CDR3 protein,CDR3 DNA
TRBV11-2,-,TRBJ1-2,-,CASSLDRADGYTF,TGTGCCAGCAGCTTAGATAGGGCAGATGGCTACACCTTC
TRBV4-1,-,TRBJ2-7,-,CASSQDPRPGIDEQYF,TGCGCCAGCAGCCAAGATCCCCGTCCTGGGATAGACGAGCAGTACTTC
TRBV18,-,TRBJ1-2,TRBD1,CASSPAGDSNYGYTF,TGTGCCAGCTCACCGGCCGGGGACAGTAACTATGGCTACACCTTC
TRBV19,-,TRBJ2-2,TRBD1,CASSMDRGWNTGELFF,TGTGCCAGTAGTATGGACAGGGGCTGGAACACCGGGGAGCTGTTTTTT
TRBV15,-,TRBJ2-3,TRBD2,CATSVGRSGRASDTQYF,TGTGCCACCAGCGTGGGCCGTAGCGGGAGGGCCTCAGATACGCAGTATTTT
TRBV9,-,TRBJ2-7,TRBD1,CASSPRQGDDEQYF,TGTGCCAGCAGCCCCCGACAGGGCGATGACGAGCAGTACTTC
TRBV7-9,-,TRBJ2-7,TRBD1,CASSSGTGGSYEQYF,TGTGCCAGCAGCAGCGGGACAGGGGGTTCCTACGAGCAGTACTTC
TRBV9,-,TRBJ2-2,-,CASSVFSGRDGTGELFF,TGTGCCAGCAGCGTATTTTCTGGGCGGGACGGCACCGGGGAGCTGTTTTTT
TRBV19,-,TRBJ1-1,-,CASIHDAGLLAEAFF,TGTGCCAGTATTCACGACGCAGGTCTGTTAGCTGAAGCTTTCTTT
TRBV29-1,-,TRBJ2-7,-,CSVESRDTSYEQYF,TGCAGCGTTGAATCGCGGGACACCTCCTACGAGCAGTACTTC
TRBV7-8,-,TRBJ1-5,-,CASSLMFVKNQPQHF,TGTGCCAGCAGCTTAATGTTTGTGAAAAATCAGCCCCAGCATTTT
TRBV27,-,TRBJ2-2,-,CASSLLVGHLNTGELFF,TGTGCCAGCAGTTTATTGGTGGGGCATCTCAACACCGGGGAGCTGTTTTTT
TRBV6-1,-,TRBJ1-3,-,CASSGTLAGNTIYF,TGTGCCAGCAGTGGGACGTTAGCTGGAAACACCATATATTTT
TRBV19,-,TRBJ1-5,TRBD1,CASRGQGEYQPQHF,TGTGCCAGTAGGGGACAGGGGGAATATCAGCCCCAGCATTTT
TRBV9,-,TRBJ2-1,-,CASSVGDSYNEQFF,TGTGCCAGCAGCGTAGGCGACTCCTACAATGAGCAGTTCTTC
TRBV7-9,-,TRBJ1-1,-,CASSSREGGTEAFF,TGTGCCAGCAGCTCCCGTGAAGGGGGCACTGAAGCTTTCTTT
TRBV15,-,TRBJ1-2,-,CATSRDEGYGYTF,TGTGCCACCAGCAGAGATGAGGGCTATGGCTACACCTTC
TRBV19,-,TRBJ2-5,-,CASTPGGSETQYF,TGTGCCAGTACCCCGGGCGGGTCGGAGACCCAGTACTTC
TRBV5-1,-,TRBJ2-1,TRBD2,CASSAGTSGYNEQFF,TGCGCCAGCAGCGCCGGGACTAGCGGTTACAATGAGCAGTTCTTC
TRBV18,-,TRBJ2-5,-,CASSGSVQETQYF,TGTGCCAGCTCGGGCAGCGTACAAGAGACCCAGTACTTC
TRBV5-4,-,TRBJ2-7,TRBD2,CASSLRREGGDYEQYF,TGTGCCAGCAGCTTGAGGCGGGAGGGTGGGGACTACGAGCAGTACTTC
TRBV19,-,TRBJ1-1,-,CASSIDRAGSINTEAFF,TGTGCCAGTAGTATAGATCGGGCAGGGAGCATCAACACTGAAGCTTTCTTT
TRBV18,-,TRBJ2-5,-,CASSLFRESAETQYF,TGTGCCAGCTCACTCTTCCGGGAGTCGGCCGAGACCCAGTACTTC
TRBV2,-,TRBJ2-3,TRBD2,CASRSSGLAGVTDTQYF,TGTGCCAGCAGAAGTTCGGGACTAGCGGGAGTTACAGATACGCAGTATTTT
TRBV5-6,-,TRBJ1-2,TRBD1,CASSLATGAGGYTF,TGTGCCAGCAGCTTGGCCACAGGGGCGGGTGGCTACACCTTC
TRBV10-1,-,TRBJ1-5,TRBD1,CASSELGRGTNQPQHF,TGCGCCAGCAGTGAGCTTGGCAGGGGGACCAATCAGCCCCAGCATTTT
TRBV7-2,-,TRBJ2-2,-,CASSLAGLNTGELFF,TGTGCCAGCAGCTTAGCCGGACTGAACACCGGGGAGCTGTTTTTT
TRBV2,-,TRBJ1-2,-,CASRARDTKNYGYTF,TGTGCCAGCAGAGCACGGGACACTAAGAACTATGGCTACACCTTC
TRBV5-8,-,TRBJ2-1,TRBD2,CASRGVAGVGRGTYNEQFF,TGTGCCAGCCGAGGAGTAGCGGGAGTGGGTCGGGGAACCTACAATGAGCAGTTCTTC
TRBV19,once,TRBJ2-7,-,CASSIDRGGGNYEQYF,TGTGCCAGTAGTATAGATAGAGGAGGGGGAAACTACGAGCAGTACTTC
TRBV2,-,TRBJ1-1,-,CASSPTGYTEAFF,TGTGCCAGCAGCCCTACAGGATACACTGAAGCTTTCTTT
TRBV5-4,-,TRBJ1-2,-,CASSSRQAVDGYTF,TGTGCCAGCAGCTCCCGCCAGGCCGTTGATGGCTACACCTTC
TRBV21-1,once,TRBJ2-4,-,CASSTPRDGVHSAKNIQYF,TGTGCCAGCAGCACCCCCCGGGACGGAGTCCATTCTGCCAAAAACATTCAGTACTTC
TRBV7-7,-,TRBJ2-1,TRBD1,CASSSRDRSSYNEQFF,TGTGCCAGCAGCTCAAGGGACAGAAGCTCCTACAATGAGCAGTTCTTC
TRBV7-2,-,TRBJ1-1,-,CASSLGWKQTILNTEAFF,TGTGCCAGCAGCTTAGGGTGGAAGCAGACGATATTGAACACTGAAGCTTTCTTT
TRBV10-1,-,TRBJ1-1,TRBD1,CASSEWQGGTEAFF,TGCGCCAGCAGTGAGTGGCAGGGGGGCACTGAAGCTTTCTTT
TRBV19,-,TRBJ2-1,TRBD2,CASTPMGLAGVNEQFF,TGTGCCAGTACCCCGATGGGACTAGCGGGAGTCAATGAGCAGTTCTTC
TRBV7-9,-,TRBJ2-1,-,CASSLPSLNEQFF,TGTGCCAGCAGCCTTCCGAGCCTCAATGAGCAGTTCTTC
TRBV28,-,TRBJ2-1,TRBD2,CASSNPPLAGDIEQFF,TGTGCCAGCAGCAACCCACCACTAGCGGGAGATATTGAGCAGTTCTTC
TRBV28,once,TRBJ2-5,-,CASSTTGETQYF,TGTGCCAGCTCCACTACGGGAGAGACCCAGTACTTC
TRBV27,-,TRBJ2-1,-,CASSLVRGYNEQFF,TGTGCCAGCAGTTTAGTACGGGGGTACAATGAGCAGTTCTTC
TRBV11-2,-,TRBJ2-1,TRBD2,CASSLGGIYNEQFF,TGTGCCAGCAGCTTGGGGGGGATTTACAATGAGCAGTTCTTC
TRBV19,-,TRBJ2-2,-,CASSPDTELFF,TGTGCCAGTAGTCCCGATACGGAGCTGTTTTTT
TRBV5-4,once,TRBJ1-2,-,CASSLPTGLNYGYTF,TGTGCCAGCAGCCTACCGACCGGGCTGAACTATGGCTACACCTTC
TRBV7-6,-,TRBJ1-1,-,CASSERGTGTEAFF,TGTGCCAGCAGCGAGAGGGGGACGGGAACTGAAGCTTTCTTT
TRBV29-1,-,TRBJ2-7,TRBD1,CSVEGQGPYEQYF,TGCAGCGTTGAGGGACAGGGACCCTACGAGCAGTACTTC
TRBV4-3,-,TRBJ1-6,-,CASSQTLDSSYNSPLHF,TGCGCCAGCAGCCAAACCCTCGACAGCTCCTATAATTCACCCCTCCACTTT
TRBV2,-,TRBJ2-2,-,CASRGGGARQPGRLFF,TGTGCCAGCAGGGGGGGCGGGGCACGACAACCTGGTCGGCTGTTTTTT
TRBV15,-,TRBJ2-1,-,CATSRPGDEQFF,TGTGCCACCAGCAGACCCGGCGATGAGCAGTTCTTC
TRBV4-3,-,TRBJ1-2,TRBD1,CASSQDQGVLQGYTF,TGCGCCAGCAGCCAAGATCAGGGGGTCTTGCAGGGCTACACCTTC
TRBV7-9,-,TRBJ2-1,TRBD1,CASSQTGAGNEQFF,TGTGCCAGCAGCCAGACAGGGGCCGGGAATGAGCAGTTCTTC
TRBV18,-,TRBJ2-1,TRBD2,CASSRLAGGYEQFF,TGTGCCAGCTCACGACTAGCGGGAGGATATGAGCAGTTCTTC